The 19 T cell receptor beta chains reported below all come from one sample, sequenced in a study of CD8+CD57+ T cells in acquired aplastic anemia (dated by TCRdb to the late 2010s). The sequencing machine was an Illumina HiSeq 2000. Genomic DNA served as template for TCR beta VDJ combination and CDR3 sequence profiling. In TCRdb, the public reads were trimmed at Q25 with fastp and aligned with MiXCR, with productive beta chains retained. Rows with one shared CDR3 protein collapse into an entry with the most common genes and DNA. Here the sample has 200,000 to 250,000 distinct CDR3 sequences; around 32% occur a single time. The ten largest clones add up to around 1.1% of the sample. Sequenced: sorted CD4+, CD8+, or CD8+CD57+ T cells (not recorded which) from PBMCs. The receptors derive from a human donor in good health, serving as a control.

Comments on this clonotype: A much bigger clone sits one base away, suggesting this may be a read error. This chain links TRBV20-1 with TRBJ2-3; a weak D match, TRBD1 (5 bases). There are 15 residues in the CDR3. Germline CDR1 and CDR2: DFQATT and SNEGSKA (reference sequence). V was cut by 0 bases and J by 5 bases, with 15 bases left in between. The CDR3 bases are TGCAGTGCTAGAGACACAAGGGGATCTGAAGATACGCAGTATTTT. As protein: CSARDTRGSEDTQYF.

This clonotype was observed at least ten times. The CDR3 is CATSDLAAGVGFYNEQFF. The CDR3, as DNA: TGTGCCACCAGTGATTTAGCAGCGGGGGTGGGATTCTACAATGAGCAGTTCTTC. This rearrangement joins TRBV24-1 to TRBJ2-1; 8 positions match TRBD2. Unmatched junction bases numbered 10, after V lost 1 base and J lost 3 bases. CDR3 length equals 18 residues. CDR1 and CDR2 (germline): KGHDR, SFDVKD.

The V and J genes are TRBV11-2 and TRBJ2-7; D is possibly TRBD2 (5 bases). The CDR3 spans 12 residues. Deletions cut 6 bases from V and 4 bases from J, with 10 bases between. Germline-derived CDR1 and CDR2 are SGHAT and FQNNGV. For the CDR3, the DNA is TGTGCCAGCAGAACAGAGCGGTACGAGCAGTACTTC. It yields the protein CASRTERYEQYF. Complete variable domain (other parts from reference TRBV11-2 and TRBJ2-7): EAGVAQSPRYKIIEKRQSVAFWCNPISGHATLYWYQQILGQGPKLLIQFQNNGVVDDSQLPKDRFSAERLKGVDSTLKIQPAKLEDSAVYLCASRTERYEQYFGPGTRLTVT.

This clonotype was detected many times. V gene TRBV29-1 combines with J gene TRBJ2-3; the D gene is possibly TRBD1 (5 bases). The CDR3 sequence is 14 residues long. CDR1 and CDR2 (germline): SQVTM, ANQGSEA. V lost 3 bases to trimming and J lost 0 bases, with 10 bases between them. CDR3 in amino acids: CSVEGYRSTDTQYF. CDR3 nucleotides: TGCAGCGTTGAGGGATACAGGAGCACAGATACGCAGTATTTT.

The chain recombines TRBV10-2 with TRBJ2-1; TRBD2 aligns across 13 bases. V was clipped by 3 bases and J by 9 bases; unmatched bases: 5. Germline V gene sequence: CDR1 WSHSY, CDR2 SAAADI. There are 15 residues in the CDR3. The CDR3 reads CASSDGLAGAGEQFF. The CDR3 bases are TGCGCCAGCAGTGACGGACTAGCGGGAGCGGGTGAGCAGTTCTTC.

This clonotype was counted at least ten times. This sequence joins TRBV19 and TRBJ2-1; 13 bases agree with TRBD2. J lost 8 bases, V lost 5 bases, and 9 bases had no gene match. The CDR3 loop spans 16 amino acids. Germline assignment: CDR1 LNHDA and CDR2 SQIVND (reference sequence). CDR3 amino acids: CASSATGTSGIYEQFF. In DNA, the CDR3 is TGTGCCAGTAGTGCGACCGGGACTAGCGGGATCTATGAGCAGTTCTTC. Looking up the rest from reference TRBV19 and TRBJ2-1 gives the full variable domain: DGGITQSPKYLFRKEGQNVTLSCEQNLNHDAMYWYRQDPGQGLRLIYYSQIVNDFQKGDIAEGYSVSREKKESFPLTVTSAQKNPTAFYLCASSATGTSGIYEQFFGPGTRLTVL.

In its sample, this clonotype was seen a few times. The V call is TRBV11-1, the J call TRBJ2-7; 7 bases fit TRBD1. The germline V gene encodes CDR1 SGHAT and CDR2 FQDESV (reference sequence). J lost 6 bases, V lost 5 bases, and 19 bases had no gene match. The CDR3 runs to 17 residues. The CDR3 region is CASSPLVYGRGYCEQYF. CDR3 in DNA: TGTGCCAGCAGCCCATTAGTTTATGGCAGGGGGTATTGCGAGCAGTACTTC. The full variable domain, in which reference TRBV11-1 and TRBJ2-7 provide the parts outside the CDR3, is EAEVAQSPRYKITEKSQAVAFWCDPISGHATLYWYRQILGQGPELLVQFQDESVVDDSQLPKDRFSAERLKGVDSTLKIQPAELGDSAMYLCASSPLVYGRGYCEQYFGPGTRLTVT.

In its sample, this clonotype was seen a few times. In DNA form, the CDR3 reads TGCAGTGCTAGAGCGCCCCTCTCTGGAAACACCATATATTTT. Translation gives CSARAPLSGNTIYF. The chain has TRBV20-1 and TRBJ1-3, with D unclear. V was cut by 1 base and J by 0 bases, with 7 bases left in between. Per the germline V gene, CDR1 is DFQATT and CDR2 is SNEGSKA (reference sequence). The CDR3 has 14 residues.

Comments on this clonotype: This clone may be a read error of a much larger clone one base away. This sequence joins TRBV19 and TRBJ2-7, with 8 nucleotides matching TRBD1. This CDR3 is built from 16 residues. The ends lost 0 bases at V and 3 bases at J; junction bases unmatched: 7. Germline V gene sequence: CDR1 LNHDA, CDR2 SQIVND (reference sequence). The CDR3 region is CASSIEGTGPNYEQYF. CDR3 bases: TGTGCCAGTAGTATAGAGGGGACAGGCCCAAACTACGAGCAGTACTTC.

A few counts support this clonotype. The chain couples TRBV24-1 to TRBJ2-1; D gene unclear. Looked up from germline, CDR1 is KGHDR and CDR2 is SFDVKD. The CDR3 sequence is 13 residues long. V lost 11 bases and J lost 2, with 12 bases in between. In DNA, the CDR3 is TGTGCCAGCGGCCCAAGCCCCTACAATGAGCAGTTCTTC. Translated: CASGPSPYNEQFF.

This clonotype was seen at least ten times. CDR3 coding DNA: TGTGCCAGCAAATATTGGGGCACTGAAGCTTTCTTT. Translating it yields CASKYWGTEAFF. V is TRBV2 and J is TRBJ1-1; D is unclear. CDR1 is SNHLY, CDR2 FYNNEI, per germline. This CDR3 has 12 residues. Trimming removed 7 bases at V and 4 bases at J, with 10 bases between.

This clonotype was observed many times. The chain combines TRBV5-1 with TRBJ1-2; no clear D. Germline CDR1 SGHRS, CDR2 YFSETQ. The CDR3 has 13 amino acids. Trimming left V 0 bases short and J 8 bases short, with 11 bases between. Here the CDR3 reads CASSLAFQEGYTF. As DNA, the CDR3 is TGCGCCAGCAGCTTGGCTTTTCAGGAGGGCTACACCTTC.

In its sample, this clonotype was seen many times. The chain links TRBV5-4 to TRBJ2-3, with TRBD2 as a possible D gene (6 bases). CDR3 length: 18 residues. The V and J ends lost 1 base and 1 base respectively, with 19 bases between them. Per germline, CDR1 SGHNT and CDR2 YYREEE (reference sequence). In DNA, the CDR3 is TGTGCCAGCAGCTTGTTCTTCCGCGGGAACGGAGGCACAGATACGCAGTATTTT. Residues: CASSLFFRGNGGTDTQYF.

Many counts were recorded for this clonotype. The chain combines TRBV20-1 with TRBJ2-7; 9 nucleotides align to TRBD2. The V segment lost 3 bases and the J segment 2 bases; nucleotides outside the gene matches: 8. CDR1 and CDR2 from the germline V gene are DFQATT and SNEGSKA (reference sequence). CDR3 length equals 15 residues. The CDR3 sequence is CSASLLSGGTYEQYF. The CDR3 nucleotides are TGCAGTGCTAGTCTACTCAGCGGGGGGACCTACGAGCAGTACTTC.

The V call is TRBV24-1, the J call TRBJ2-1; 11 bases match TRBD1. CDR3 size: 14 residues. J was trimmed by 9 bases and V by 3 bases; bases with no gene match: 3. CDR1 and CDR2 from the germline V gene are KGHDR and SFDVKD. In DNA, the CDR3 is TGTGCCACCAGTGATCGGACAGGGGGCATTGAGCAGTTCTTC. This sequence encodes CATSDRTGGIEQFF.

This clonotype was picked up one time. A much more abundant neighbour one base away suggests this may be a read error. This chain uses TRBV20-1 with TRBJ1-1; 8 bases are shared with TRBD1. CDR3 length equals 14 residues. Germline-derived CDR1 and CDR2 are DFQATT and SNEGSKA (reference sequence). In nucleotides, the CDR3 is TGCAGTGCTAGAAGGACAGGGATGAACGCTGAAGCTTTCTTT. It translates to CSARRTGMNAEAFF.

This clonotype was seen ten or more times. The gene calls are TRBV20-1 and TRBJ2-7; possibly TRBD1 for D (5 bases). V lost 6 bases and J 6 bases, leaving 27 bases between the germline ends. The germline V gene encodes CDR1 DFQATT and CDR2 SNEGSKA (reference sequence). The CDR3 spans 16 residues. The CDR3 region is CSAAIAGYSSRGEQYF. DNA of the CDR3: TGCAGTGCAGCCATCGCAGGGTATTCGAGTAGGGGCGAGCAGTACTTC.

This chain's CDR3 is CASSESLANTEAFF. CDR3 nucleotide sequence: TGCGCCAGCAGTGAGTCTTTGGCGAACACTGAAGCTTTCTTT. The chain employs TRBV10-1 and TRBJ1-1; D is unresolved. V lost 0 bases, J lost 1 base, and 6 bases lay in between. The length of the CDR3 is 14 residues. Per the germline V gene, CDR1 is WNHNN and CDR2 is SYGVQD (reference sequence).

This clonotype was detected a few times. The chain carries TRBV5-5 and TRBJ1-5, with D uncertain. The CDR3 sequence is 14 residues long. V was trimmed by 0 bases and J by 6 bases, leaving 10 bases between them. CDR1 SGHKS and CDR2 YYEKEE come from the germline V gene (reference sequence). The CDR3 nucleotides read TGTGCCAGCAGCTTGGAAAGTTCCGGTCAGCCCCAGCATTTT. Translation gives CASSLESSGQPQHF.